The rows below give T cell receptor beta chains drawn from one sample of a study of OX40 agonist ivuxolimab in advanced cancers. Data came from immunoSEQ multiplex PCR; TCRdb stores just in-frame clones and leaves some out. The sample consists of 63,000 or so clones, around 88% of them appearing once. This specimen was CD4+ or CD8+ T cells sorted from blood, taken in a trial of the OX40 agonist ivuxolimab. The receptors derive from an adult with an advanced solid tumor such as melanoma, head and neck, liver or kidney cancer. Both conserved end residues are part of each CDR3. Each record gives: V gene, clone size, J gene, D gene, CDR3 DNA, CDR3 protein. D genes are given only for firm matches. Not all rows give a size; the values are once, few, many and, for expanded clones, a class.

v_call: TRBV9; clone_size: -; j_call: TRBJ1-2; d_call: -; cdr3_nt: TGTGCCAGCAGCGCATCTACAGGGCCTGGCTATGGCTACACCTTC; cdr3_aa: CASSASTGPGYGYTF
v_call: TRBV4-2; clone_size: -; j_call: TRBJ2-7; d_call: -; cdr3_nt: TGTGCCAGCAGCCACCCCGGGACTGATCCGGCCCTCGACGAGCAGTACTTC; cdr3_aa: CASSHPGTDPALDEQYF
v_call: TRBV2; clone_size: -; j_call: TRBJ2-3; d_call: -; cdr3_nt: TGTGCCAGCAGTGGAATTAGCGTAAGCACAGATACGCAGTATTTT; cdr3_aa: CASSGISVSTDTQYF
v_call: TRBV18; clone_size: -; j_call: TRBJ2-1; d_call: TRBD2; cdr3_nt: TGTGCCAGCTCACGATTACCTATTTCGGGGGGTGAGCAGTTCTTC; cdr3_aa: CASSRLPISGGEQFF
v_call: TRBV19; clone_size: once; j_call: TRBJ2-7; d_call: TRBD1; cdr3_nt: TGTGCCAGTAGTGGTAGACAGGGATCCTACGAGCAGTACTTC; cdr3_aa: CASSGRQGSYEQYF
v_call: TRBV10-3; clone_size: -; j_call: TRBJ1-1; d_call: -; cdr3_nt: TGTGCCATCAGTTACTCCCCCCCGGCCACTGAAGCTTTCTTT; cdr3_aa: CAISYSPPATEAFF
v_call: TRBV29-1; clone_size: -; j_call: TRBJ2-3; d_call: -; cdr3_nt: TGCAGCGTTGAAGAACGCAGGAGTAGAGATACGCAGTATTTT; cdr3_aa: CSVEERRSRDTQYF
v_call: TRBV28; clone_size: -; j_call: TRBJ1-1; d_call: -; cdr3_nt: TGTGCCAGCAGTTTAGCCAGGGATGGTGAAGCTTTCTTT; cdr3_aa: CASSLARDGEAFF
v_call: TRBV11-2; clone_size: -; j_call: TRBJ2-1; d_call: -; cdr3_nt: TGTGCCAGCAGCTACGGACGTACCTACAATGAGCAGTTCTTC; cdr3_aa: CASSYGRTYNEQFF
v_call: TRBV4-1; clone_size: -; j_call: TRBJ2-5; d_call: -; cdr3_nt: TGCGCCAGCAGCCAAATGGACCACAAAGAGACCCAGTACTTC; cdr3_aa: CASSQMDHKETQYF
v_call: TRBV5-4; clone_size: -; j_call: TRBJ2-2; d_call: TRBD1; cdr3_nt: TGTGCCAGCAGCCTAGGACAGGGGGCGAACACCGGGGAGCTGTTTTTT; cdr3_aa: CASSLGQGANTGELFF
v_call: TRBV7-9; clone_size: -; j_call: TRBJ2-7; d_call: TRBD1; cdr3_nt: TGTGCCAGCAGCTTACTGCCAGGGGGAGCCTACGAGCAGTACTTC; cdr3_aa: CASSLLPGGAYEQYF
v_call: TRBV10-3; clone_size: -; j_call: TRBJ2-2; d_call: -; cdr3_nt: TGTGCCATCAGTGAGTCAGGGGCCCCCGGGGAGCTGTTTTTT; cdr3_aa: CAISESGAPGELFF
v_call: TRBV27; clone_size: few; j_call: TRBJ2-2; d_call: -; cdr3_nt: TGTGCCAGCAGTTTGGGTCTCACCGGGGAGCTGTTTTTT; cdr3_aa: CASSLGLTGELFF
v_call: TRBV5-5; clone_size: -; j_call: TRBJ2-5; d_call: -; cdr3_nt: TGTGCCAGCAGCTTGGTGGGGGCTCGTGAGACCCAGTACTTC; cdr3_aa: CASSLVGARETQYF
v_call: TRBV18; clone_size: -; j_call: TRBJ1-3; d_call: -; cdr3_nt: TGTGCCAGCTCACCTTCCGAAGGGGTCTCTGGAAACACCATATATTTT; cdr3_aa: CASSPSEGVSGNTIYF
v_call: TRBV30; clone_size: -; j_call: TRBJ2-5; d_call: TRBD2; cdr3_nt: TGTGCCTGGAGAGCCGCGGGGGGAGAGACCCAGTACTTC; cdr3_aa: CAWRAAGGETQYF
v_call: TRBV10-3; clone_size: once; j_call: TRBJ1-2; d_call: TRBD1; cdr3_nt: TGTGCCATCAGTGACTCCGGGACAGGAGGCTACACCTTC; cdr3_aa: CAISDSGTGGYTF
v_call: TRBV7-9; clone_size: -; j_call: TRBJ2-3; d_call: TRBD2; cdr3_nt: TGTGCCAGCAGCGTTGGACTAGCTAGCACAGATACGCAGTATTTT; cdr3_aa: CASSVGLASTDTQYF
v_call: TRBV7-9; clone_size: once; j_call: TRBJ1-4; d_call: TRBD1; cdr3_nt: TGTGCCAGCAGCGCGGACAGGGTGCGGGAAAAACTGTTTTTT; cdr3_aa: CASSADRVREKLFF
v_call: TRBV4-1; clone_size: -; j_call: TRBJ1-1; d_call: TRBD1; cdr3_nt: TGCGCCAGCAGCGCAGGGACAGGGGGCTACGTGAACACTGAAGCTTTCTTT; cdr3_aa: CASSAGTGGYVNTEAFF
v_call: TRBV18; clone_size: -; j_call: TRBJ2-6; d_call: -; cdr3_nt: TGTGCCAGCTCACCACCATCTGGGGCCAACGTCCTGACTTTC; cdr3_aa: CASSPPSGANVLTF
v_call: TRBV7-7; clone_size: -; j_call: TRBJ2-7; d_call: -; cdr3_nt: TGTGCTAGCAGCCCCACTCCTTCCACCTCCTACGAGCAGTACTTC; cdr3_aa: CASSPTPSTSYEQYF
v_call: TRBV7-3; clone_size: -; j_call: TRBJ2-2; d_call: -; cdr3_nt: TGTGCCAGCAGCTTTATAGGGGGAAACACCGGGGAGCTGTTTTTT; cdr3_aa: CASSFIGGNTGELFF
v_call: TRBV5-4; clone_size: -; j_call: TRBJ1-2; d_call: -; cdr3_nt: TGTGCCAGCAGCTTCTCGAGCCGAGGGGGCTATGGCTACACCTTC; cdr3_aa: CASSFSSRGGYGYTF
v_call: TRBV30; clone_size: once; j_call: TRBJ2-7; d_call: TRBD1; cdr3_nt: TGTGCCTGCCGGGACAGCTACGAGCAGTACTTC; cdr3_aa: CACRDSYEQYF
v_call: TRBV11-2; clone_size: few; j_call: TRBJ2-2; d_call: TRBD1; cdr3_nt: TGTGCCAGCACTTCGACAGGGGGCGCATCCACCGGGGAGCTGTTTTTT; cdr3_aa: CASTSTGGASTGELFF
v_call: TRBV5-1; clone_size: -; j_call: TRBJ2-3; d_call: -; cdr3_nt: TGCGCCAGCAGCTTTGGGGGAGGTGGGACCACAGATACGCAGTATTTT; cdr3_aa: CASSFGGGGTTDTQYF
v_call: TRBV6-6; clone_size: -; j_call: TRBJ1-4; d_call: -; cdr3_nt: TGTGCCAGCAGTCTGGCAGCCAGAGAAAAACTGTTTTTT; cdr3_aa: CASSLAAREKLFF
v_call: TRBV2; clone_size: -; j_call: TRBJ2-5; d_call: -; cdr3_nt: TGTGCCAGCAGTGAACGGGGGTCAGAGACCCAGTACTTC; cdr3_aa: CASSERGSETQYF
v_call: TRBV2; clone_size: -; j_call: TRBJ2-5; d_call: TRBD2; cdr3_nt: TGTGCCACGAACGGGGGGGATGGGGAGACCCAGTACTTC; cdr3_aa: CATNGGDGETQYF
v_call: TRBV11-1; clone_size: -; j_call: TRBJ1-3; d_call: -; cdr3_nt: TGTGCCAGCAGCTATGACAGTCCGATAAACACCATATATTTT; cdr3_aa: CASSYDSPINTIYF
v_call: TRBV29-1; clone_size: -; j_call: TRBJ1-1; d_call: -; cdr3_nt: TGCAGCGTTGTAGGGGCGGGAGTGAACACTGAAGCTTTCTTT; cdr3_aa: CSVVGAGVNTEAFF
v_call: TRBV6-6; clone_size: -; j_call: TRBJ2-7; d_call: TRBD1; cdr3_nt: TGTGCCAGCAGTACCACCCGACAGGGGAAGGGGATCCGATCGTACTTC; cdr3_aa: CASSTTRQGKGIRSYF
v_call: TRBV14; clone_size: -; j_call: TRBJ1-5; d_call: -; cdr3_nt: TGTGCCAGCAGCCAAGATCACAATCAGCCCCAGCATTTT; cdr3_aa: CASSQDHNQPQHF
v_call: TRBV5-4; clone_size: -; j_call: TRBJ2-4; d_call: TRBD2; cdr3_nt: TGTGCCAGCAGCAGCGGACTAGCGGAAAAAAACATTCAGTACTTC; cdr3_aa: CASSSGLAEKNIQYF
v_call: TRBV28; clone_size: -; j_call: TRBJ2-5; d_call: -; cdr3_nt: TGTGCCAGCAGTACTCTCACAGGGTTCCAAGAGACCCAGTACTTC; cdr3_aa: CASSTLTGFQETQYF
v_call: TRBV5-1; clone_size: -; j_call: TRBJ2-5; d_call: -; cdr3_nt: TGCGCCAGCAGCTTGGTGGCAGGGGCGGAAGAGACCCAGTACTTC; cdr3_aa: CASSLVAGAEETQYF
v_call: TRBV7-9; clone_size: -; j_call: TRBJ2-3; d_call: -; cdr3_nt: TGTGCCAGCAGCTCCCCTTGGAGCAGACACACAGATACGCAGTATTTT; cdr3_aa: CASSSPWSRHTDTQYF
v_call: TRBV7-9; clone_size: few; j_call: TRBJ2-1; d_call: -; cdr3_nt: TGTGCCAGCAGCTTAGACGGCCGCAATGAGCAGTTCTTC; cdr3_aa: CASSLDGRNEQFF
v_call: TRBV19; clone_size: -; j_call: TRBJ1-4; d_call: -; cdr3_nt: TGTGCCAGTTATACAACAGGGACGGAAGAAGAAAAACTGTTTTTT; cdr3_aa: CASYTTGTEEEKLFF
v_call: TRBV7-2; clone_size: few; j_call: TRBJ1-6; d_call: -; cdr3_nt: TGTGCCAGCAGCTCCCCCTCACAGGGAGGAGATTCACCCCTCCACTTT; cdr3_aa: CASSSPSQGGDSPLHF
v_call: TRBV28; clone_size: -; j_call: TRBJ2-3; d_call: TRBD2; cdr3_nt: TGTGCCAGCGGGCGGGGGGGCGTTCGGGATACGCAGTATTTT; cdr3_aa: CASGRGGVRDTQYF
v_call: TRBV6-5; clone_size: once; j_call: TRBJ1-5; d_call: -; cdr3_nt: TGTGCCAGCAGTTACCGGGGGATGGGGCAGCCCCAGCATTTT; cdr3_aa: CASSYRGMGQPQHF
v_call: TRBV2; clone_size: -; j_call: TRBJ1-2; d_call: -; cdr3_nt: TGTGCCAGCTCTTTGCGGCAGGGAAGCTATGGCTACACCTTC; cdr3_aa: CASSLRQGSYGYTF
v_call: TRBV9; clone_size: few; j_call: TRBJ2-6; d_call: -; cdr3_nt: TGTGCCAGCAGCCCTGCGGTTGGGGCCAACGTCCTGACTTTC; cdr3_aa: CASSPAVGANVLTF
v_call: TRBV7-9; clone_size: -; j_call: TRBJ1-4; d_call: -; cdr3_nt: TGTGCCAGCAGCTTAGCGGGGATTGAAAAACTGTTTTTT; cdr3_aa: CASSLAGIEKLFF
v_call: TRBV28; clone_size: -; j_call: TRBJ1-4; d_call: -; cdr3_nt: TGTGCCAGCGGCTGGGTGTTCGGGCAGACTAATGAAAAACTGTTTTTT; cdr3_aa: CASGWVFGQTNEKLFF
v_call: TRBV4-3; clone_size: -; j_call: TRBJ2-2; d_call: -; cdr3_nt: TGCGCCAGCAGGGACAGCGTAACCACCGGGGAGCTGTTTTTT; cdr3_aa: CASRDSVTTGELFF
v_call: TRBV5-1; clone_size: -; j_call: TRBJ2-3; d_call: -; cdr3_nt: TGCGCCAGCAGCTTGTTCCTAGCAGCCGGCACAGATACGCAGTATTTT; cdr3_aa: CASSLFLAAGTDTQYF
v_call: TRBV6-5; clone_size: -; j_call: TRBJ2-1; d_call: -; cdr3_nt: TGTGCCAGCAGTTTAGGGCTGTCCTACAATGAGCAGTTCTTC; cdr3_aa: CASSLGLSYNEQFF